What follows describes a single TCR beta chain. What it recognizes is unknown. CDR1 and CDR2 (germline): MNHEY, SMNVEV (reference sequence). V dropped 3 bases and J dropped 7 bases, with 16 bases sitting between them. There are 14 residues in the CDR3. This sample is part of a study of shared clonotypes between healthy human individuals. Overall study results and limits: Naive subsets, compared against memory subsets, generally had larger estimated richness values.

Authors' data handling: Sequence data from immunoSEQ were junction-only and lacked quality scores; consequently, filtering differed. This table comes from immunoSEQ multiplex PCR, and its TCRdb copy is limited to in-frame clones, with some not included. D and trimming come from the DNA, and the V and J calls and clone size come from that table. The data contain about 590,000 clones, over 95% of them singletons. The naive CD8 subset, CD45RO-negative cells positively selected for CCR7, excluded terminally differentiated effector memory CD45RA+ cells. Donors included only healthy HIV-negative adults lacking recent acute infections or vaccinations.

The chain links TRBV27 to TRBJ2-7; weak D call: TRBD2 (7 bases). This clonotype was obtained from a woman in her 30s in good health. The specimen sequenced was naive CD8+ T cells sorted from blood. CDR3: CASSLGGLFGEQYF. CDR3 DNA sequence: TGTGCCAGCAGTTTGGGGGGGCTATTCGGAGAGCAGTACTTC.